This T cell receptor (beta chain) was retrieved from a study of control samples from healthy donors and cancer patients. Generated by immunoSEQ multiplex PCR, the TCRdb table keeps only in-frame clones and is missing some. This sample has approximately 40,000 clones, with about 94% found just once. J lost 1 base, V lost 8 bases, and 7 bases had no gene match. This CDR3 comprises 14 residues. Germline CDR1 reads SGHTA; CDR2 reads FQGNSA. This receptor was identified in a woman in her 50s in good health. Input material: blood. The chain is built from TRBV7-2 and TRBJ2-5; 7 bases match TRBD2. CDR3 in amino acids: CASVPGGPQETQYF. The CDR3 DNA is TGTGCCAGCGTACCGGGGGGACCCCAAGAGACCCAGTACTTC.